This entry is about one T cell receptor beta chain. Its antigen is undetermined. This record comes from a study of cytomegalovirus exposure and HLA in healthy donors. General observations from the study: Reportedly, cytomegalovirus status was diagnosed with high sensitivity and specificity. In vitro experiments confirmed that a few CMV-associated chains were specific for CMV antigens. Most TCRs appeared rarely, but some public TCRs recurred in many donors.

The donors were members of the roughly 120-subject validation cohort (separate from the approximately 670-subject first cohort). Data came from immunoSEQ multiplex PCR; TCRdb stores just in-frame clones and leaves some out. This sample yields 140,000 to 150,000 clones, of which 94% are seen a single time; about 1.7% belongs to the top ten. The receptor was derived from a man between 18 and 35 years old in good health and CMV-seropositive. Sequenced input: PBMCs.

The CDR3 DNA reads as TGCGCCAGCAGCTTGGTTCACAGGTCCACAGATACGCAGTATTTT. Amino acids: CASSLVHRSTDTQYF. The chain combines TRBV5-1 with TRBJ2-3, with D possibly being TRBD1 (5 bases). Per germline, CDR1 SGHRS and CDR2 YFSETQ. CDR3 length: 15 amino acids. V lost 0 bases, J lost 2 bases, and 10 bases lay in between.